These 18 T cell receptor beta chains share one sample of origin, sequenced in a study of identifying expanded T cells in peripheral blood. Profiling relied on immunoSEQ multiplex PCR, and the TCRdb table lists in-frame clones only, not all of them. Among about 86,000 clones listed, about 85% were seen once. Sequenced material: blood. Every receptor here comes from a person aged 18-70 years in good health.

The rearrangement joins TRBV6-6 to TRBJ1-1; D is unclear. Trimming took off 6 bases at V and 7 bases at J, with 15 bases between the two ends. The germline CDR1 and CDR2 sequences are MNHNY and SVGAGI (reference sequence). The CDR3 contains 13 residues. This CDR3 is CASRGEDWSEAFF. CDR3 DNA sequence: TGTGCCAGCAGGGGAGAGGACTGGAGTGAAGCTTTCTTT.

The chain is built from TRBV6-5 and TRBJ2-2; D is ambiguous. CDR1 is MNHEY and CDR2 is SVGAGI in the germline V gene. CDR3 size: 14 residues. The germline V and J ends were trimmed by 0 bases and 6 bases, with 8 bases remaining between them. The CDR3 coding sequence is TGTGCCAGCAGTTACTCGGACGGAGCCGGGGAGCTGTTTTTT. It yields the protein CASSYSDGAGELFF.

The rearrangement joins TRBV5-8 to TRBJ1-4; D ambiguous. There are 15 residues in the CDR3. Trimming took off 2 bases at V and 7 bases at J, with 15 bases between the two ends. CDR1 is SGHTS and CDR2 is YDEGEE in the germline V gene. As DNA, the CDR3 is TGTGCCAGCAGCTTACGAAAGAACCGGATTGAAAAACTGTTTTTT. This translates into CASSLRKNRIEKLFF.

The chain recombines TRBV11-2 with TRBJ1-2, with D possibly TRBD1 on 5 matching bases. Germline values: CDR1 SGHAT, CDR2 FQNNGV. This CDR3 comprises 16 residues. Trimming pared 5 bases from V and 4 bases from J, leaving 20 bases between. CDR3 in DNA: TGTGCCAGCAGCGCCCGACAGAACACGACGGGCTATGGCTACACCTTC. Translation gives CASSARQNTTGYGYTF.

The chain recombines TRBV5-6 with TRBJ1-1; D unclear. CDR1 is SGHDT and CDR2 is YYEEEE in the germline V gene. V was trimmed by 3 bases and J by 5 bases, leaving 17 bases between them. There are 15 residues in the CDR3. CDR3 region: CASSSGRRGETEAFF. Here the CDR3 DNA reads TGTGCCAGCAGCTCCGGACGGCGGGGTGAAACTGAAGCTTTCTTT. Supplemented by reference TRBV5-6 and TRBJ1-1, the full variable domain reads DAGVTQSPTHLIKTRGQQVTLRCSPKSGHDTVSWYQQALGQGPQFIFQYYEEEERQRGNFPDRFSGHQFPNYSSELNVNALLLGDSALYLCASSSGRRGETEAFFGQGTRLTVV.

The chain is built from TRBV11-2 and TRBJ1-2; D not certain. Trimming pared 0 bases from V and 10 bases from J, leaving 9 bases between. CDR1 is SGHAT, CDR2 FQNNGV, per germline. The CDR3 consists of 12 residues. The CDR3 reads CASSLDQRIYTF. DNA for the CDR3: TGTGCCAGCAGCTTAGATCAAAGGATCTACACCTTC.

This clone was seen only once. The chain recombines TRBV6-5 with TRBJ2-7; 12 bases are a match to TRBD2. There are 16 residues in the CDR3. The V segment lost 2 bases and the J segment 7 bases; nucleotides outside the gene matches: 9. Germline CDR1 and CDR2: MNHEY and SVGAGI. CDR3 DNA: TGTGCCAGCAGTTACGCGCTAGCGGGGGGGCCGCATGAGCAGTACTTC. It yields the protein CASSYALAGGPHEQYF.

The J gene is TRBJ2-6, the V gene TRBV7-3; D possibly corresponds to TRBD1 (6 bases). Germline lookup yields CDR1 SGHTA and CDR2 FQGTGA. Trimming left V 2 bases short and J 0 bases short, with 17 bases between. There are 19 residues in the CDR3. The CDR3 protein is CASSLYQARGHSGANVLTF. The DNA of the CDR3 is TGTGCCAGCAGCTTATATCAGGCCAGGGGCCACTCTGGGGCCAACGTCCTGACTTTC.

This chain joins TRBV5-6 and TRBJ1-3; D not certain. Germline lookup yields CDR1 SGHDT and CDR2 YYEEEE. V lost 3 bases and J 8 bases, leaving 15 bases between the germline ends. There are 14 residues in the CDR3. CDR3 sequence reads: CASSSVDAVDTIYF. In DNA, the CDR3 is TGTGCCAGCAGCTCCGTCGACGCAGTAGACACCATATATTTT.

This rearrangement joins TRBV6-6 to TRBJ1-1, with D maybe TRBD1 (5 bases). V shed 5 bases and J shed 10 bases, with 17 bases lying between them. Looked up from germline, CDR1 is MNHNY and CDR2 is SVGAGI (reference sequence). The CDR3 length is 13 residues. The CDR3 region has the DNA TGTGCCAGCAGTCTAGACGGGGCCGCGGGAGCTTTCTTT. Its translation is CASSLDGAAGAFF.

This chain links TRBV4-1 with TRBJ1-1; no reliable D call. Germline V CDR1 and CDR2: MGHRA, YSYEKL. This CDR3 has 14 amino acids. V was trimmed by 2 bases and J by 11 bases, leaving 18 bases between them. The DNA for the CDR3 is TGCGCCAGCAGCCAAACCGAGACGGACTACGGTGCTTTCTTT. Protein product: CASSQTETDYGAFF.

In its sample, this clone was seen a few times. This sequence joins TRBV10-3 and TRBJ1-2; D is uncertain. Germline V gene lookup returns CDR1 ENHRY and CDR2 SYGVKD. The CDR3 covers 13 residues. The germline V and J ends were trimmed by 3 bases and 6 bases, with 11 bases remaining between them. The CDR3 DNA sequence: TGTGCCATCAGTGACTTAATCAGCCATGGCTACACCTTC. It is translated as CAISDLISHGYTF.

The V and J genes are TRBV4-3 and TRBJ2-1; D is possibly TRBD1 (6 bases). V was pared by 1 base and J by 1 base, with 8 bases between. The CDR3 totals 15 residues. CDR1 is LGHNA, CDR2 YSLEER, per germline. In nucleotides, the CDR3 is TGCGCCAGCAGCCAAGTGCAGGGGTCCTACAATGAGCAGTTCTTC. It specifies CASSQVQGSYNEQFF.

The chain carries TRBV19 and TRBJ1-4; the D is unclear. The germline CDR1 and CDR2 sequences are LNHDA and SQIVND (reference sequence). There are 12 residues in the CDR3. Trimming cost V 5 bases and J 7 bases, with 8 bases left between them. DNA of the CDR3: TGTGCCAGTAGTCTGAAGAGTGAAAAACTGTTTTTT. It is translated as CASSLKSEKLFF.

V and J are TRBV5-1 and TRBJ1-1; the D gene is possibly TRBD1 (5 bases). The germline V gene has CDR1 SGHRS and CDR2 YFSETQ. Trimming removed 7 bases from V and 1 base from J, with 17 bases in between. The CDR3 runs 15 residues. Written as DNA, the CDR3 is TGCGCCAGCGGAATTGGGGGACGGACGAACACTGAAGCTTTCTTT. It codes for CASGIGGRTNTEAFF.

The CDR3 DNA reads TGTGCCTGGAGAGAAGGGCAGCCCCTCGCGGAGACCCAGTACTTC. This gives the protein CAWREGQPLAETQYF. The chain couples TRBV30 to TRBJ2-5; D is ambiguous. Trimming left V 3 bases short and J 5 bases short, with 19 bases between. Germline-derived CDR1 and CDR2 are GTSNPN and SVGIG (reference sequence). CDR3 length: 15 residues.

The chain employs TRBV30 and TRBJ1-4; D not certain. The CDR3 is made up of 13 amino acids. V lost 2 bases to trimming and J lost 5 bases, with 9 bases between them. CDR1 and CDR2 (germline): GTSNPN, SVGIG (reference sequence). CDR3 nucleotides: TGTGCCTGGAGTAGGCAGTCCAATGAAAAACTGTTTTTT. Translating it yields CAWSRQSNEKLFF.

CDR3 in DNA: TGTGCCAGCATACGGGCCGGTGAGCAGTTCTTC. As protein: CASIRAGEQFF. This sequence joins TRBV5-6 and TRBJ2-1, with D uncertain. Germline CDR1 SGHDT, CDR2 YYEEEE. The CDR3 sequence is 11 residues long. V gave up 6 bases and J gave up 9 bases, with 10 bases separating them.